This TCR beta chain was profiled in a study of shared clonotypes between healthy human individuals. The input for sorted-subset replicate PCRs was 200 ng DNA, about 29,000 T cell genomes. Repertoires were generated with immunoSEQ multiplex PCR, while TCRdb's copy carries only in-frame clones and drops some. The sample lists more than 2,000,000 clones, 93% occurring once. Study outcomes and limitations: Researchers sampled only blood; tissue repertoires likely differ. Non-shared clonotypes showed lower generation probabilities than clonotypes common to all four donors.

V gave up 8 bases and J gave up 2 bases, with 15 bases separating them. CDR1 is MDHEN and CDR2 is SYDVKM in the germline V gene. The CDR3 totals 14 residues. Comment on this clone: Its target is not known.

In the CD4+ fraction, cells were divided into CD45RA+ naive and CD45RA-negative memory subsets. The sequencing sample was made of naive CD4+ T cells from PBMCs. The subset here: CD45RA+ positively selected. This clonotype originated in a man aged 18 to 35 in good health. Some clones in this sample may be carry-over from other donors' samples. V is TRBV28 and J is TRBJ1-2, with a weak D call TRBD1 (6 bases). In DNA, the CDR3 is TGTGCCAGCGAAACAACAGGGTCCAACTATGGCTACACCTTC. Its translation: CASETTGSNYGYTF.